Listed below are T cell receptor beta chains from one sample, sequenced in a study of vaccination and CD4 T cells after COVID-19. These receptors' antigens are unknown. TCRdb itself ran the PCR reads through MiXCR, one entry per CDR3 protein. The repertoire holds about 3,600 distinct CDR3 sequences, with approximately 16% as singletons. Sequenced material: CD4+ T cells from blood, cultured in vitro. The origin of the receptors is a human donor who had recovered from COVID-19. The CDR3 runs from the conserved cysteine through the conserved F or W. The order of the fields is clone size, D gene, J gene, V gene, CDR3 DNA, CDR3 protein. The D gene is left open where the match is weak. Clone size is stated in some rows and not others, as once, few, many or a class when expanded.

>medium-sized|TRBD2|TRBJ2-3|TRBV7-9
TGTGCCAGCAGCGATGTAGCGGGGAGCACAGATACGCAGTATTTT
CASSDVAGSTDTQYF
>.|.|TRBJ2-1|TRBV11-3
TGTGCCAGCAGCCTAGGGGAAGCAGGCGAGCAGTTCTTC
CASSLGEAGEQFF
>few|TRBD2|TRBJ2-2|TRBV7-8
TGTGCCAGCAGCCCTACTAGCGACACCGGGGAGCTGTTTTTT
CASSPTSDTGELFF
>few|.|TRBJ1-4|TRBV6-1
TGTGCCAGCCGGAGAGGGCAGGACTATAATGAAAAACTGTTTTTT
CASRRGQDYNEKLFF
>.|TRBD1|TRBJ1-1|TRBV2
TGTGCCAGCAGGCCTGGACAGGGCGATGTCTTATTCCCTGAAGCTTTCTTT
CASRPGQGDVLFPEAFF
>.|.|TRBJ1-1|TRBV7-9
TGTGCCATCCCGGGTGGGGTGAACACTGAAGCTTTCTTT
CAIPGGVNTEAFF
>.|TRBD1|TRBJ2-7|TRBV6-1
TGTGCCAGCCGTGGGACAGGGGGAGACGAGCAGTACTTC
CASRGTGGDEQYF
>.|.|TRBJ2-7|TRBV6-5
TGTGCCAGCAGTTACCCAGAAAGCCAGGAGTTTGACTTC
CASSYPESQEFDF
>few|TRBD1|TRBJ1-2|TRBV7-8
TGTGCCAGCAGCCTAACCCGACAGGGGGATGGCTACACCTTC
CASSLTRQGDGYTF
>.|TRBD2|TRBJ2-2|TRBV12-3/TRBV12-4
TGTGCCAGCAGTTCCCTAGCGGGGGGGCCCGGCGGGGAGCTGTTTTTT
CASSSLAGGPGGELFF
>few|.|TRBJ1-6|TRBV27
TGTGCCAGCAGTTTAACGGGGGGAACAAGGTCTTCACCCCTCCACTTT
CASSLTGGTRSSPLHF
>.|TRBD1|TRBJ2-5|TRBV5-1
TGCGCCAGCAGCTTGGTATCAGGGGGAGAGACCCAGTACTTC
CASSLVSGGETQYF
>.|.|TRBJ1-1|TRBV12-5
TGTGCTAGTTCGTCAGTAATATTGAACACTGAAGCCTTCTTT
CASSSVILNTEAFF
>once|TRBD1|TRBJ1-5|TRBV5-4
TGTGCCAGCAGCTGGGCGATGGACAGGGACAATCAGCCCCAGCATTTT
CASSWAMDRDNQPQHF
>.|.|TRBJ2-5|TRBV7-7
TGTGCTAGCAGCCCCCACCAACACGAGACCCAGTACTTC
CASSPHQHETQYF
>.|.|TRBJ1-1|TRBV2
TGTGCCAGCATCGAGAGCGACCACCCCCGGGGAGCTTTCTTT
CASIESDHPRGAFF
>.|TRBD1|TRBJ1-3|TRBV30
TGTGCCTCGGGGACAGGGGGTGGAAACACCATATATTTT
CASGTGGGNTIYF
>few|.|TRBJ1-6|TRBV12-3/TRBV12-4
TGTGCCAGCAGTGGGGGCCAGGTCGGATCACCCCTCCACTTT
CASSGGQVGSPLHF
>few|.|TRBJ1-1|TRBV30
TGTGCCTGGAGTCCCTCATTACAGCCGAACACTGAAGCTTTCTTT
CAWSPSLQPNTEAFF
>once|TRBD2|TRBJ2-1|TRBV12-3/TRBV12-4
TGTGCCAGCAGTAGGGAAGCGGGGGGGCTCAATGAGCAGTTCTTC
CASSREAGGLNEQFF
>.|.|TRBJ2-7|TRBV19
TGTGCCAGTAGTATAGGACCGGAGAAGGGGAATTATTACGAGCAGTACTTC
CASSIGPEKGNYYEQYF
>few|.|TRBJ1-5|TRBV4-1
TGCGCCAGCAGCCAAGATCTTGATAGTATCAGCAATCAGCCCCAGCATTTT
CASSQDLDSISNQPQHF
>.|.|TRBJ2-3|TRBV11-2
TGTGCCAGCAGTCGTAGGGACACAGATACGCAGTATTTT
CASSRRDTDTQYF
>.|TRBD1|TRBJ1-6|TRBV30
TGTGCCTGGAGGGTCTGGGGACAGGGGAGTTCACCCCTCCACTTT
CAWRVWGQGSSPLHF
>.|TRBD1|TRBJ1-1|TRBV11-2
TGTGCCAGCGGCTTGACAGGGGTTCAAGCTTTCTTT
CASGLTGVQAFF
>medium-sized|.|TRBJ1-5|TRBV27
TGTGCCAGCAGTCATATAAATCAGCCCCAGCATTTT
CASSHINQPQHF